This is a list of T cell receptor beta chains from one sample in a study of T cells in localized non-small cell lung cancer. TCRdb's copy holds only in-frame clones and misses some; the assay was immunoSEQ multiplex PCR. This repertoire shows about 59,000 clones, 85% to 90% found once; its top ten account for roughly 1.9%. Specimen: peripheral blood, collected before any cancer treatment. These TCRs come from a woman between 35 and 75 years old with stage I lung adenocarcinoma. Each CDR3 is given with its conserved first and last residue. D genes are given only for firm matches. Some rows mark clone size as missing; the rest say once, few, many or name a class of expanded clone.

CDR3	DNA	D	size	J	V
CASSLEGGRSGNTIYF	TGTGCCAGCAGTTTGGAGGGCGGCCGCTCTGGAAACACCATATATTTT	NA	NA	TRBJ1-3	TRBV28
CASSLEGGGQPQHF	TGCGCCAGCAGCTTGGAGGGGGGAGGTCAGCCCCAGCATTTT	NA	NA	TRBJ1-5	TRBV5-1
CASRFRGGHQPQHF	TGTGCCAGCAGGTTCCGAGGTGGGCACCAGCCCCAGCATTTT	NA	NA	TRBJ1-5	TRBV28
CASSPDRGSATNEKLFF	TGTGCCAGCAGCCCGGACAGGGGCAGTGCAACTAATGAAAAACTGTTTTTT	TRBD1	NA	TRBJ1-4	TRBV7-9
CSVALGRAATEAFF	TGCAGCGTTGCCCTGGGCAGGGCAGCCACTGAAGCTTTCTTT	NA	NA	TRBJ1-1	TRBV29-1
CASSLDVGDYNEQFF	TGTGCCAGCAGCTTAGATGTCGGGGACTACAATGAGCAGTTCTTC	NA	NA	TRBJ2-1	TRBV7-9
CASSPGDRGIGTEAFF	TGTGCCAGCAGCCCGGGGGACCGGGGGATTGGCACTGAAGCTTTCTTT	NA	NA	TRBJ1-1	TRBV7-3
CASSQYQGGYTF	TGTGCCAGCAGCCAGTACCAGGGGGGCTACACCTTC	NA	NA	TRBJ1-2	TRBV7-2
CASSSDTPTYTQYF	TGTGCCAGCTCATCCGATACCCCCACATATACGCAGTATTTT	NA	NA	TRBJ2-3	TRBV18
CASSEQGAGANVLTF	TGTGCCAGCAGTGAACAGGGTGCTGGGGCCAACGTCCTGACTTTC	NA	NA	TRBJ2-6	TRBV6-1
CASSVDPLDYEQYF	TGTGCCAGCAGTGTAGACCCTTTAGACTACGAGCAGTACTTC	NA	NA	TRBJ2-7	TRBV25-1
CASFLNTEAFF	TGTGCCAGTTTCTTGAACACTGAAGCTTTCTTT	NA	NA	TRBJ1-1	TRBV28
CASSLGLWVTGRKGYNSPLHF	TGCGCCAGCAGCCTTGGGCTATGGGTCACAGGGAGGAAAGGATATAATTCACCCCTCCACTTT	NA	NA	TRBJ1-6	TRBV5-1
CASSHSREGFEAFF	TGTGCCAGCTCACACAGCAGGGAGGGATTTGAAGCTTTCTTT	NA	NA	TRBJ1-1	TRBV18
CASSQDWKGAWTHFEAFF	TGCGCCAGCAGCCAAGATTGGAAGGGGGCTTGGACCCACTTTGAAGCTTTCTTT	TRBD1	NA	TRBJ1-1	TRBV4-3
CASSSMTGTDYEQYF	TGCGCCAGCAGCTCAATGACAGGGACAGACTACGAGCAGTACTTC	TRBD1	NA	TRBJ2-7	TRBV5-1
CASSPGKGQNEKLFF	TGTGCCAGCTCACCAGGGAAGGGACAGAATGAAAAACTGTTTTTT	TRBD1	once	TRBJ1-4	TRBV18
CASTPSAGIHQPQHF	TGTGCCAGTACCCCCTCCGCGGGGATACATCAGCCCCAGCATTTT	NA	NA	TRBJ1-5	TRBV19
CASSRGQNTGELFF	TGTGCCAGTAGTAGGGGGCAGAACACCGGGGAGCTGTTTTTT	NA	NA	TRBJ2-2	TRBV19
CASSPRNYGRSNDEAFF	TGTGCCAGCTCACCAAGGAATTATGGCAGGAGTAATGATGAAGCTTTCTTT	NA	NA	TRBJ1-1	TRBV18
CASRGTALNEKLFF	TGTGCCAGCAGGGGGACTGCCCTCAATGAAAAACTGTTTTTT	NA	once	TRBJ1-4	TRBV6-5
CASSIDLGTGRSEQYF	TGTGCCAGTAGTATAGATCTAGGGACAGGGAGATCCGAGCAGTACTTC	TRBD1	NA	TRBJ2-7	TRBV19
CASSPEGQFSGNTIYF	TGCGCCAGCAGCCCGGAGGGGCAGTTCTCTGGAAACACCATATATTTT	NA	NA	TRBJ1-3	TRBV5-1
CASSQTGLLNTEAFF	TGCGCCAGCAGCCAAACCGGACTGCTGAACACTGAAGCTTTCTTT	NA	NA	TRBJ1-1	TRBV4-3
CASSVAGTRLEEQYF	TGTGCCAGCAGCGTAGCAGGCACTCGATTGGAGGAGCAGTACTTC	NA	NA	TRBJ2-7	TRBV9
CASSLEEGQPQHF	TGTGCCAGCAGCTTAGAGGAAGGTCAGCCCCAGCATTTT	NA	NA	TRBJ1-5	TRBV7-2
CASSLRPRSTDTQYF	TGTGCCAGCAGCTTACGGCCCCGTAGCACAGATACGCAGTATTTT	NA	NA	TRBJ2-3	TRBV7-3
CASSLAKRGGELFF	TGTGCCAGCAGCTTAGCCAAGCGGGGAGGGGAGCTGTTTTTT	TRBD2	NA	TRBJ2-2	TRBV7-9
CASSAADPYTEAFF	TGCGCCAGCAGCGCGGCTGACCCGTATACTGAAGCTTTCTTT	NA	NA	TRBJ1-1	TRBV5-1
CASSQGLGSLSYEQYF	TGCGCCAGCAGCCAAGGGCTCGGCTCCCTCTCCTACGAGCAGTACTTC	NA	NA	TRBJ2-7	TRBV4-3
CAWSAPNRGSYEQYF	TGTGCCTGGAGTGCCCCGAACAGGGGCTCCTACGAGCAGTACTTC	TRBD1	once	TRBJ2-7	TRBV30
CASSWGQLSNEQFF	TGCGCCAGCAGCTGGGGACAGCTTAGCAATGAGCAGTTCTTC	TRBD1	NA	TRBJ2-1	TRBV5-1
CASSEGGAQDTEAFF	TGTGCCAGCAGCGAGGGGGGGGCGCAGGACACTGAAGCTTTCTTT	NA	NA	TRBJ1-1	TRBV9
CASSIRPGRSDEQFF	TGTGCCAGTAGTATACGGCCCGGGAGATCGGATGAGCAGTTCTTC	NA	NA	TRBJ2-1	TRBV19
CASSPKGNTEAFF	TGTGCCAGCTCACCAAAGGGGAACACTGAAGCTTTCTTT	NA	NA	TRBJ1-1	TRBV18